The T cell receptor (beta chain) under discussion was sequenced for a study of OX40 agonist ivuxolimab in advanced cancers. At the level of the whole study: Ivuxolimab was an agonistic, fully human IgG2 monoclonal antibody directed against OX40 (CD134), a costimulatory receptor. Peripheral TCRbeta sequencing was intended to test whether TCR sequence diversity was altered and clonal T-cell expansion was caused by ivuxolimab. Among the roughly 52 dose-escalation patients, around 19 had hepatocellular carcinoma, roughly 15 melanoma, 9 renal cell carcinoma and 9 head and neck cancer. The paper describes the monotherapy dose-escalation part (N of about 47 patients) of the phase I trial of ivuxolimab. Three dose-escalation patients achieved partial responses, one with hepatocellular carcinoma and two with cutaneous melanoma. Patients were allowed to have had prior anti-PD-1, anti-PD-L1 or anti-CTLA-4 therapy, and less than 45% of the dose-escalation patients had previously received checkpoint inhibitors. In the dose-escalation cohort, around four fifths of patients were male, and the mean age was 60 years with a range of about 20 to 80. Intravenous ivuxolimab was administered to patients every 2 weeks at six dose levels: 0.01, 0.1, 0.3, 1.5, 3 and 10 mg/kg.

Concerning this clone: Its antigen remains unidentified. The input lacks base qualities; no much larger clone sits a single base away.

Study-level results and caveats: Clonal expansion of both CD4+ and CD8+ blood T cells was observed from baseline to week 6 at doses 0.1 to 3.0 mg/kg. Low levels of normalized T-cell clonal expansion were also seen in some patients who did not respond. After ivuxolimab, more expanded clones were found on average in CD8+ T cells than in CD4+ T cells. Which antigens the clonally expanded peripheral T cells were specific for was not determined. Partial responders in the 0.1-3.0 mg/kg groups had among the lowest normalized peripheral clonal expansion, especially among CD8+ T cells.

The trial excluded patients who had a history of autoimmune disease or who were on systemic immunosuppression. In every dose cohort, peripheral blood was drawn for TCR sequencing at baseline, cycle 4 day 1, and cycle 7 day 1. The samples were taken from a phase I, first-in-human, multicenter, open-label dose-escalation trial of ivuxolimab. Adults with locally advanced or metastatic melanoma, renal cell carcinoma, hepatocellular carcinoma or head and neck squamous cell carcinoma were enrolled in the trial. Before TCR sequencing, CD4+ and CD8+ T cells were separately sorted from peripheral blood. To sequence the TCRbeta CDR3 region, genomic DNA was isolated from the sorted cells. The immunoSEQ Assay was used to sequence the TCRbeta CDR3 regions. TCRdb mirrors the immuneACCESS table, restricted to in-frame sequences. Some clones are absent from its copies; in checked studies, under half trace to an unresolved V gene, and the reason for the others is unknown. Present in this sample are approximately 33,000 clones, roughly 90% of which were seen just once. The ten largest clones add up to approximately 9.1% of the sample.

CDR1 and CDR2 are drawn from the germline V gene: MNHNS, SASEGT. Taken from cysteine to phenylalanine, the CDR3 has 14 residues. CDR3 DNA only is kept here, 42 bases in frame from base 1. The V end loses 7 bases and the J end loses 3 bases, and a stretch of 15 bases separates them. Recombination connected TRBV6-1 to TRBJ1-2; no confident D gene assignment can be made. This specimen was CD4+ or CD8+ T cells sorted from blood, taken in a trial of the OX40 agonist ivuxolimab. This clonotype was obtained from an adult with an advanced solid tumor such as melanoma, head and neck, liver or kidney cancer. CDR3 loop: CASTLFSRDYGYTF. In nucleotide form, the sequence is TGTGCCAGCACCTTATTTTCCCGCGACTATGGCTACACCTTC.